This entry is about one T cell receptor beta chain. The CDR3 is 11 residues long. Germline lookup yields CDR1 SNHLY and CDR2 FYNNEI. V dropped 3 bases and J dropped 5 bases, with 3 bases sitting between them. These data are taken from a study of T cell changes during pregnancy in multiple sclerosis. Produced via immunoSEQ multiplex PCR; TCRdb's table is partial and in-frame only. The profile shows under 55,000 clones, 91% of them singletons. The sequencing used CD8+ T cells from peripheral blood mononuclear cells, collected after pregnancy. This receptor was identified in a female donor with multiple sclerosis, enrolled in a pregnancy study. The rearrangement uses TRBV2 and TRBJ2-3; D unresolved. Here the CDR3 DNA reads TGTGCCAGCAGTGATCGAGATACGCAGTATTTT. Its protein product is CASSDRDTQYF.